This TCR beta chain originates from a study of T cells after yellow fever vaccination. Study-wide background: Preparing low-cell-number fractions relied on SMART-Seq v4 Ultra Low Input.

Study-wide results and caveats: Highly abundant clonotypes carried over from the bulk population could end up in FACS-sorted repertoires as contaminants.

Comments on this clonotype: Its antigen is not identified. The junction and the germline gene differ at one end; a read error may be behind it.

The CDR3 is 15 residues long. In making TCR cDNA, 5'RACE template switching added a universal primer site and UMIs to it. TCRdb re-called the 5' RACE reads with MiXCR, one entry per CDR3 protein. The repertoire includes 250,000 to 300,000 distinct CDR3 sequences, 10% to 15% of them detected once, and 0.4% to 0.65% sits in the top ten. The source of this sequence is a man aged 25 to 45 who received the YFV17D yellow fever vaccine. The rearrangement uses TRBV12-3 or TRBV12-4 and TRBJ2-6; D gene uncertain. The specimen comprised CD4+ T cells sorted from PBMCs, sampled 45 days after the yellow fever booster vaccination. For the CDR3, the DNA is TGTGCCAGGAGTTTATACAACTCTGGGGCCAACGTCCTGACTTTC. This gives the protein CARSLYNSGANVLTF.